This T cell receptor (beta chain) was profiled in a study of regulatory dendritic cells for organ transplantation. Study-wide results and caveats: Naive T cells showed high diversity, memory cells less, memory CD8+ least.

The protocol was immunoSEQ multiplex PCR, while the TCRdb copy is restricted to in-frame clones and leaves out a portion. The sample has 30,000 or so clones, around 84% seen once; the top ten hold approximately 0.094%. In its sample, this clone was seen a few times. Its antigen is as yet unknown. Naive CD45RA+ and memory CD45RO+ CD4+ or CD8+ T cells were FACS-sorted. Germline loops: CDR1 SGHTA, CDR2 FQGNSA. Trimming left V 6 bases short and J 0 bases short, with 14 bases between. This CDR3 region has 15 residues. This sequence originates from a human donor in good health. This sequence joins TRBV7-2 and TRBJ1-1; D perhaps matches TRBD1 (6 bases). The sample was naive CD4+ T cells from blood. Stated subset: CD45RA+ naive T cells. In nucleotides, the CDR3 is TGTGCCAGCAGAGGTGGACAGACAATGAACACTGAAGCTTTCTTT. Encoded protein: CASRGGQTMNTEAFF.